Each of the 29 T cell receptor beta chains below was sequenced from the same sample in a study of human CD8 memory T cell subsets. The authors made TCR beta libraries using UMI-labeled 5' RACE. TCRdb reanalyzed the 5' RACE reads and collapses them to one entry per CDR3 protein, without DNA. The sample has roughly 4,000 distinct CDR3 sequences; the top ten hold about 34%. Sequencing used CD8+ effector memory T cells (TEM) sorted from PBMCs. The sample's subset: effector memory CD8 T cells, CCR7- CD45RO+ CD95+. The receptors were gathered from a human donor in good health.

The genes are TRBV4-2 and TRBJ1-6. This CDR3 comprises 14 residues. Per germline, CDR1 LGHNA and CDR2 YNFKEQ. CDR3 amino acids: CASSQDMEDSPLHF.

The rearrangement uses TRBV4-2 and TRBJ2-3; TCRdb gives TRBD1 as the D gene, but with no DNA this cannot be confirmed. This CDR3 has 17 amino acids. The germline gives CDR1 LGHNA, CDR2 YNFKEQ. This CDR3 is CASSQEGAGIRTDTQYF.

The V call is TRBV20-1, the J call TRBJ2-5; the D call of TRBD1 rests on TCRdb alone, since no DNA is present to check it. CDR1 and CDR2 (germline): DFQATT, SNEGSKA (reference sequence). This CDR3 has 15 amino acids. CDR3 amino acids: CSASGADRVKETQYF.

This clonotype registers medium-sized by frequency. The chain's CDR3 is CASSGGSGDYNEQFF. This rearrangement joins TRBV12-3 or TRBV12-4 to TRBJ2-1; the D call of TRBD2 rests on TCRdb alone, since no DNA is present to check it. The CDR3 totals 15 residues.

Frequency places this clonotype as medium-sized. The chain couples TRBV11-2 to TRBJ2-3; TCRdb selects TRBD2, and the lack of DNA leaves this call unchecked. The CDR3 consists of 17 residues. The germline CDR1 and CDR2 sequences are SGHAT and FQNNGV. The CDR3 reads CASSLGLAGGTQDTQYF. Drawing the rest from reference TRBV11-2 and TRBJ2-3, the complete variable domain is EAGVAQSPRYKIIEKRQSVAFWCNPISGHATLYWYQQILGQGPKLLIQFQNNGVVDDSQLPKDRFSAERLKGVDSTLKIQPAKLEDSAVYLCASSLGLAGGTQDTQYFGPGTRLTVL.

The chain uses TRBV7-6 and TRBJ2-7; TCRdb's D call of TRBD1 is untestable without DNA. The CDR3 totals 14 residues. The germline V gene encodes CDR1 SGHVS and CDR2 FNYEAQ. This CDR3 reads CASSPGPRAYEQYF.

This sequence joins TRBV28 and TRBJ1-5. Germline V lookup: CDR1 MDHEN, CDR2 SYDVKM. This CDR3 spans 15 amino acids. The CDR3 spells CASSRYGGANQPQHF.

This clonotype is medium-sized by frequency. The J gene is TRBJ2-5, the V gene TRBV2; the D call of TRBD2 rests on TCRdb alone, since no DNA is present to check it. The CDR3 is made up of 15 amino acids. CDR1 and CDR2 (germline): SNHLY, FYNNEI. The CDR3 is CASMSLGAREETQYF.

The rearrangement joins TRBV27 to TRBJ1-1; with no DNA, the TCRdb D assignment of TRBD1 cannot be verified. This CDR3 comprises 17 residues. Germline V gene sequence: CDR1 MNHEY, CDR2 SMNVEV (reference sequence). The CDR3 spells CASSLSGTPYLNTEAFF.

According to its frequency, this clonotype is large (0.1 to 1%). The chain carries TRBV6-2 or TRBV6-3 and TRBJ2-6; the TCRdb call, TRBD1, lacks DNA for checking. CDR1 and CDR2 (germline): MNHEY, SVGEGT. The CDR3 spans 16 residues. CDR3 region: CASSYTGGSGANVLTF.

The chain combines TRBV20-1 with TRBJ1-1; the TCRdb D gene call, TRBD1, has no DNA to confirm it. The CDR3 contains 13 residues. Per germline, CDR1 DFQATT and CDR2 SNEGSKA (reference sequence). The CDR3 region is CSARMGGETEAFF.

The chain recombines TRBV20-1 with TRBJ2-5; as DNA is missing, the TRBD1 call by TCRdb cannot be tested. Germline loops: CDR1 DFQATT, CDR2 SNEGSKA (reference sequence). This CDR3 region has 14 residues. The CDR3 protein is CSARTGGDGETQYF.

This clonotype is classed as medium-sized by frequency. The chain recombines TRBV6-4 with TRBJ1-2. The germline CDR1 and CDR2 sequences are MRHNA and SNTAGT. The CDR3 covers 13 residues. This chain's CDR3 is CASSDSPSSGYTF.

V gene TRBV20-1 combines with J gene TRBJ2-2; TCRdb's D call of TRBD2 is untestable without DNA. The CDR3 is 11 amino acids. Germline V gene data show CDR1 as DFQATT and CDR2 as SNEGSKA (reference sequence). The CDR3 loop reads CSVGHVGELFF.

V gene TRBV3-2 combines with J gene TRBJ1-5. TRBV3-2 is an annotated pseudogene. The CDR3 covers 16 residues. The CDR3 protein is CASSQNARWVNQPQHF.

The chain links TRBV7-8 to TRBJ1-6; lacking DNA, the TRBD1 call made by TCRdb goes unchecked. The CDR3 extends over 18 amino acids. The germline gives CDR1 SGHVS, CDR2 FQNEAQ. The chain's CDR3 is CASSVPLSQSSYNSPLHF.

The gene calls are TRBV28 and TRBJ2-7; TCRdb names TRBD2, which stays unverified in the absence of DNA. Germline V lookup: CDR1 MDHEN, CDR2 SYDVKM. This CDR3 spans 14 amino acids. CDR3 region: CASSFGSSLGEQYF.

This chain connects TRBV27 to TRBJ2-3; TCRdb's D call of TRBD1 is untestable without DNA. This CDR3 is 19 amino acids long. Germline CDR1 is MNHEY and CDR2 is SMNVEV (reference sequence). The CDR3 protein is CASTSWDAVGVEYTDTQYF.

The rearrangement uses TRBV6-2 or TRBV6-3 and TRBJ2-2. The CDR3 spans 13 residues. CDR1 is MNHEY and CDR2 is SVGEGT in the germline V gene. The CDR3: CASSYRDTGELFF.

V gene TRBV29-1 combines with J gene TRBJ2-1; TCRdb's D call, TRBD2, is unchecked because there is no DNA. CDR3 length: 14 residues. The V gene's germline CDR1 is SQVTM and CDR2 ANQGSEA. The chain's CDR3 is CSVAAAGLYNEQFF.

The chain is built from TRBV10-1 and TRBJ1-4; TCRdb's D call of TRBD1 is untestable without DNA. Germline loops: CDR1 WNHNN, CDR2 SYGVQD (reference sequence). The CDR3 has 16 residues. CDR3 region: CASSGSRDATNEKLFF.

This sequence joins TRBV6-2 or TRBV6-3 and TRBJ2-2; there is no DNA to check the TCRdb D call of TRBD1. Germline V CDR1 and CDR2: MNHEY, SVGEGT. This CDR3 is built from 14 residues. The CDR3 spells CASSTGQSTGELFF.

The rearrangement joins TRBV4-2 to TRBJ2-3; TCRdb's assignment of TRBD1 cannot be checked, as there is no DNA. This CDR3 has 17 residues. Germline CDR1 LGHNA, CDR2 YNFKEQ. The CDR3 loop is CASSQDPQESGGDTQYF.

This clonotype is deemed medium-sized by its frequency. The V and J genes are TRBV4-2 and TRBJ1-5; as DNA is missing, the TRBD1 call by TCRdb cannot be tested. This CDR3 has 14 residues. The V gene's germline CDR1 is LGHNA and CDR2 YNFKEQ. The CDR3 here is CASSQGQENQPQHF.

V and J are TRBV9 and TRBJ2-3; as DNA is missing, the TRBD2 call by TCRdb cannot be tested. In germline, CDR1 is SGDLS, CDR2 YYNGEE. CDR3 size: 16 residues. The CDR3 reads CASSAGLQSSTDTQYF.

The chain recombines TRBV13 with TRBJ2-1; the TCRdb call, TRBD2, lacks DNA for checking. The CDR3 loop spans 14 amino acids. From germline, CDR1 is PRHDT and CDR2 FYEKMQ (reference sequence). The CDR3 here is CASSLEGPYNEQFF.

The chain employs TRBV5-4 and TRBJ2-4; the D gene TCRdb calls, TRBD2, cannot be checked with no DNA. CDR1 and CDR2 from the germline V gene are SGHNT and YYREEE (reference sequence). CDR3 size: 17 residues. The CDR3 reads CASSVWGLADMKNIQYF.

The chain joins TRBV24-1 to TRBJ2-3; TCRdb designates TRBD1, a call that cannot be tested without DNA. This CDR3 has 17 residues. The germline V gene has CDR1 KGHDR and CDR2 SFDVKD. CDR3 protein: CATSAPGGQQGPDTQYF.

The chain links TRBV20-1 to TRBJ2-1; the D call from TCRdb, TRBD1, cannot be confirmed without DNA. Germline CDR1 reads DFQATT; CDR2 reads SNEGSKA (reference sequence). The CDR3 is made up of 15 amino acids. CDR3 protein: CSARAPSEGANEQFF.